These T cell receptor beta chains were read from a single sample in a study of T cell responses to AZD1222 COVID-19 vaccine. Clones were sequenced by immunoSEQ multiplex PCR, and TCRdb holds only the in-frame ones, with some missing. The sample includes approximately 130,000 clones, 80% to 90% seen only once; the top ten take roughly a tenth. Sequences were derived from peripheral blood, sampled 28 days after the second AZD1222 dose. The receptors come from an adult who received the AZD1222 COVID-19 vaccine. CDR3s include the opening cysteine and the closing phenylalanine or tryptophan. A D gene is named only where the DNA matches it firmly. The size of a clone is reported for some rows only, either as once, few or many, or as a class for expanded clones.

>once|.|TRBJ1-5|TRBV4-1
CASSEQVYSNQPQHF
TGCGCCAGCTCTGAACAGGTCTATAGCAATCAGCCCCAGCATTTT
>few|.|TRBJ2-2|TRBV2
CASSEVVTGELFF
TGTGCCAGCAGTGAGGTGGTTACCGGGGAGCTGTTTTTT
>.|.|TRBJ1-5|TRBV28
CASSTSADPSRPQHF
.
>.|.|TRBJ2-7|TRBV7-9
CASSSRTVYEQYF
TGTGCCAGCAGCTCCCGGACAGTCTACGAGCAGTACTTC
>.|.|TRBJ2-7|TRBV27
CASSFDRSSYEQYF
TGTGCCAGCAGTTTTGACAGGAGCTCCTACGAGCAGTACTTC
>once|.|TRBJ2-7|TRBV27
CASSFVRALDGEQYF
TGTGCCAGCAGTTTTGTCCGGGCGTTGGACGGCGAGCAGTACTTC
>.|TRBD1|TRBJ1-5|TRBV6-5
CASRGGTGAPQHF
TGTGCCAGCAGGGGGGGAACAGGGGCGCCCCAGCATTTT
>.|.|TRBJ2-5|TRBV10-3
CATRTAQGAQYF
TGTGCCACTAGGACAGCCCAAGGGGCCCAGTACTTC
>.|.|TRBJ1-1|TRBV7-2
CASRRGGALGPSEAFF
TGTGCCAGCAGGCGAGGGGGGGCGTTAGGGCCTTCTGAAGCTTTCTTT
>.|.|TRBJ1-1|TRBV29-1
CSVEPGAPGDTEAFF
TGCAGCGTAGAACCGGGTGCCCCGGGGGACACTGAAGCTTTCTTT
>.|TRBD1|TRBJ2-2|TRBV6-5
CASRGTGVTGELFF
TGTGCCAGCAGGGGGACAGGGGTAACCGGGGAGCTGTTTTTT
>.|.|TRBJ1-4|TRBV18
CASSPDNSNEKLFF
TGTGCCAGCTCACCAGACAACTCCAATGAAAAACTGTTTTTT
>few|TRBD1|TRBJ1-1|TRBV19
CASTARGALNTEAFF
TGTGCCAGTACTGCCAGGGGGGCATTGAACACTGAAGCTTTCTTT
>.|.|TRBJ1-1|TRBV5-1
CASRMTVNTEAFF
TGCGCCAGCAGGATGACAGTGAACACTGAAGCTTTCTTT
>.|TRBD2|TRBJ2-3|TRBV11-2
CASSFLAGGYTDTQYF
TGTGCCAGCAGTTTCCTTGCGGGAGGGTACACAGATACGCAGTATTTT
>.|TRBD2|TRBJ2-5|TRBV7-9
CASSFTPGLAGVETQYF
TGTGCCAGCAGCTTCACTCCGGGACTAGCGGGAGTGGAGACCCAGTACTTC
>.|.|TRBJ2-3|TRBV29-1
CSVPAPGDTQYF
TGCAGCGTCCCAGCTCCGGGGGATACGCAGTATTTT
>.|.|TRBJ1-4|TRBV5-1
CASNPGGDGNEKLFF
TGCGCCAGCAACCCCGGGGGGGACGGTAATGAAAAACTGTTTTTT
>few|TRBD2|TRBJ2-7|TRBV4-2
CASSQSGSNLEQYF
TGTGCCAGCAGCCAAAGCGGGAGTAATCTCGAGCAGTACTTC
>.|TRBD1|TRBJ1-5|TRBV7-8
CASSSGQGANNQPQHF
TGTGCCAGCAGCTCTGGACAGGGGGCGAACAATCAGCCCCAGCATTTT
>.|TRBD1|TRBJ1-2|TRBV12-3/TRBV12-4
CASVRGRGHGYTF
TGTGCCAGCGTTAGGGGGCGCGGACATGGCTACACCTTC
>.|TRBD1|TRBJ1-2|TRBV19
CASSRTGESHYGYTF
TGTGCCAGTAGTAGGACAGGGGAAAGTCACTATGGCTACACCTTC
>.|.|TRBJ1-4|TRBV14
CASSQVTGGNEKLFF
TGTGCCAGCAGCCAAGTGACGGGAGGTAATGAAAAACTGTTTTTT
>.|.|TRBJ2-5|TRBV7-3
CASSSGSTPETQYF
TGTGCCAGCAGCTCTGGTAGTACCCCGGAGACCCAGTACTTC
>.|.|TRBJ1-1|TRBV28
CASSLRNTEAFF
TGTGCCAGCAGTTTGAGGAACACTGAAGCTTTCTTT
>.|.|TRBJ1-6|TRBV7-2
CASSLVPGENSPLHF
TGTGCCAGCAGCTTAGTACCAGGGGAGAATTCACCCCTCCACTTT
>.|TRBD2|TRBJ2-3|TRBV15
CATSGGTSGRSTDTQYF
TGTGCCACCAGCGGTGGGACTAGCGGGCGTAGCACAGATACGCAGTATTTT
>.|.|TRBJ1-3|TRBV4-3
CASSQKPRGSGNTIYF
TGCGCCAGCAGCCAAAAGCCTAGGGGCTCTGGAAACACCATATATTTT
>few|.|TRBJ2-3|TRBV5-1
CASNPLGGRTDTQYF
TGCGCCAGCAATCCCCTCGGGGGGCGGACAGATACGCAGTATTTT
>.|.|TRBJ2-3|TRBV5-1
CASRPGPSSTDTQYF
TGCGCCAGCCGGCCGGGGCCGTCTAGCACAGATACGCAGTATTTT
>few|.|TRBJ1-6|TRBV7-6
CASSRGNSPLHF
TGTGCCAGCAGCCGGGGGAATTCACCCCTCCACTTT
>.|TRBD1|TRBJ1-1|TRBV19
CASSLRQGLNTEAFF
TGTGCCAGTAGCCTCCGACAGGGTTTGAACACTGAAGCTTTCTTT
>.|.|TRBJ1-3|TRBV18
CASSDTPNSGNTIYF
TGTGCCAGCTCAGATACTCCCAACTCTGGAAACACCATATATTTT
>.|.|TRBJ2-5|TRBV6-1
CASSGGQGMDPRETQYF
TGTGCCAGCAGTGGGGGCCAAGGGATGGACCCCCGGGAGACCCAGTACTTC
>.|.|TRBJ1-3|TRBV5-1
CASTLDPAGISGNTIYF
TGCGCCAGCACCTTGGATCCAGCGGGCATCTCTGGAAACACCATATATTTT
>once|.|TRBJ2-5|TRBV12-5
CASARDGGTQYF
TGTGCTAGTGCTCGGGACGGTGGGACCCAGTACTTC
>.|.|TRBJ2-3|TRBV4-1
CASSQEGYQSTDTQYF
TGCGCCAGCAGCCAAGAGGGGTATCAGAGCACAGATACGCAGTATTTT
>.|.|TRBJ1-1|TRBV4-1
CASSPLVGTEAFF
TGCGCCAGCAGCCCCTTAGTCGGCACTGAAGCTTTCTTT
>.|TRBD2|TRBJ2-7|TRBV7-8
CASSLRTSGAYEQYF
TGTGCCAGCAGCCTCCGGACTAGCGGGGCCTACGAGCAGTACTTC
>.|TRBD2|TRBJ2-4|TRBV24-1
CATSVERGPRTSEDKNIQYF
TGTGCCACCAGTGTGGAGAGGGGGCCAAGGACTAGCGAAGATAAAAACATTCAGTACTTC
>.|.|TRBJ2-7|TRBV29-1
CSVEVVSSYEQYF
TGCAGCGTTGAAGTAGTCAGCTCCTACGAGCAGTACTTC
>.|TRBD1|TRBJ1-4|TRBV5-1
CASSLTGQYEEKLFF
TGCGCCAGCAGTTTGACAGGGCAGTATGAGGAAAAACTGTTTTTT